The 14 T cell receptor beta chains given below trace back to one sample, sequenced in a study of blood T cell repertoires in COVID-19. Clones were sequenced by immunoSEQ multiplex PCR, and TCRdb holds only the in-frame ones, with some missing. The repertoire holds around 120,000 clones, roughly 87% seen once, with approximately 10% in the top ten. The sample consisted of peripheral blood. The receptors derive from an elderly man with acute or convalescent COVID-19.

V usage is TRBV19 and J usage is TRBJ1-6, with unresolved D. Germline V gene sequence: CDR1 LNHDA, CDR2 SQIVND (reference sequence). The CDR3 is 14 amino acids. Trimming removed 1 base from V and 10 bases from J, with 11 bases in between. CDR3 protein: CASSIAVGNSPLHF. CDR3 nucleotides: TGTGCCAGTAGTATAGCGGTTGGTAACTCACCCCTCCACTTT.

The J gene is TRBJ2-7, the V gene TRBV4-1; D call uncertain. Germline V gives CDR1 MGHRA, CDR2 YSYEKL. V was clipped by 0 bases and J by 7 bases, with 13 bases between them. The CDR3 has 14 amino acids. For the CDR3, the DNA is TGCGCCAGCAGCCAAGACAGCCCGCCTAGGGAGCAGTACTTC. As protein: CASSQDSPPREQYF.

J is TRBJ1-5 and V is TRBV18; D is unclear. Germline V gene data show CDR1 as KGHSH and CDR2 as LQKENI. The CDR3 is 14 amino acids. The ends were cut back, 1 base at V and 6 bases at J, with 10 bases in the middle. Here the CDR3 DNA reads TGTGCCAGCTCACCACTAGCCCACCTTCAGCCCCAGCATTTT. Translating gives CASSPLAHLQPQHF.

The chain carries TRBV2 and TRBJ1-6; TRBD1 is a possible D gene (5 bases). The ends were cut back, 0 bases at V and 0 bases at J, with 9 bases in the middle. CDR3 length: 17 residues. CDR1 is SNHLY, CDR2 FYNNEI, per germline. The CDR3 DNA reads TGTGCCAGCAGTGAAGCGCGGGGGAGCTCCTATAATTCACCCCTCCACTTT. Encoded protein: CASSEARGSSYNSPLHF.

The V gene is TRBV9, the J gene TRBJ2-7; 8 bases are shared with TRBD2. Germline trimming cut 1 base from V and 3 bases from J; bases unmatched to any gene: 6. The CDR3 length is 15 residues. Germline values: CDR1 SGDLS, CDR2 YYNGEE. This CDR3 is CASSVTAGGNYEQYF. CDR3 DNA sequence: TGTGCCAGCAGCGTAACGGCGGGAGGCAACTACGAGCAGTACTTC.

CDR3 region: CASSLDLDRGESPLHF. The CDR3 region has the DNA TGTGCCAGCAGCTTAGATCTTGACAGGGGTGAATCACCCCTCCACTTT. The rearrangement joins TRBV11-2 to TRBJ1-6, with TRBD1 matching over 8 bases. The CDR3 contains 16 residues. Germline V gene lookup returns CDR1 SGHAT and CDR2 FQNNGV. V lost 0 bases to trimming and J lost 10 bases; unmatched junction nucleotides: 8.

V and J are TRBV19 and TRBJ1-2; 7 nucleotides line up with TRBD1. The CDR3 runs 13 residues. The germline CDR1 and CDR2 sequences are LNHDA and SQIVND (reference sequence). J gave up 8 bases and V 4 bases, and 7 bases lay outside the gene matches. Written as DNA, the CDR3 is TGTGCCAGTAGTACCGGACAGGATAGCGGCTACACCTTC. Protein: CASSTGQDSGYTF.

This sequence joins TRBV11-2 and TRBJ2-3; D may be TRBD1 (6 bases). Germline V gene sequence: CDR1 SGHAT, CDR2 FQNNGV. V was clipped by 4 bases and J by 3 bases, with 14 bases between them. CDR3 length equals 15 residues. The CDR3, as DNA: TGTGCCAGCAGCTCTACCAGGGGAGTTACAGATACGCAGTATTTT. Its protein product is CASSSTRGVTDTQYF.

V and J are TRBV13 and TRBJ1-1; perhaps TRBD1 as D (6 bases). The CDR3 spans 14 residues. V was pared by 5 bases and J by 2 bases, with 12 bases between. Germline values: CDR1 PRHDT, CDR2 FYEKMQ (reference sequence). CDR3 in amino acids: CASSHQTGNTEAFF. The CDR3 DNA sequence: TGTGCCAGCAGCCATCAGACAGGCAACACTGAAGCTTTCTTT.

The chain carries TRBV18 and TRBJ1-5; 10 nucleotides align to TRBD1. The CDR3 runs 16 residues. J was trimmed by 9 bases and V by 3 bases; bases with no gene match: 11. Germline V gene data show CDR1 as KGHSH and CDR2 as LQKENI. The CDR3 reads CASSPLPGQGNSPQHF. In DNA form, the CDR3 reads TGTGCCAGCTCACCCCTACCGGGACAGGGGAATTCGCCCCAGCATTTT.

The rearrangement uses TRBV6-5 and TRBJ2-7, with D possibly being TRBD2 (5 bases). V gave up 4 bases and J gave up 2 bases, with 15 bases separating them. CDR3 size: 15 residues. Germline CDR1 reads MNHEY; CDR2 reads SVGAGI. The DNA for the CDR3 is TGTGCCAGCAGTTTACGGGGAAAAGGGACCTACGAGCAGTACTTC. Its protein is CASSLRGKGTYEQYF.

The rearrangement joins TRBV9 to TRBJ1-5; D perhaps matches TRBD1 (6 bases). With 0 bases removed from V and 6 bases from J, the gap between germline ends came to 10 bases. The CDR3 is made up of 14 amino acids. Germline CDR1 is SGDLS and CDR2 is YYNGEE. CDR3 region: CASSVEGGSQPQHF. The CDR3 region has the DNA TGTGCCAGCAGCGTAGAAGGGGGAAGTCAGCCCCAGCATTTT. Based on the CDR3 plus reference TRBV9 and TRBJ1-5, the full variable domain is DSGVTQTPKHLITATGQRVTLRCSPRSGDLSVYWYQQSLDQGLQFLIQYYNGEERAKGNILERFSAQQFPDLHSELNLSSLELGDSALYFCASSVEGGSQPQHFGDGTRLSIL.

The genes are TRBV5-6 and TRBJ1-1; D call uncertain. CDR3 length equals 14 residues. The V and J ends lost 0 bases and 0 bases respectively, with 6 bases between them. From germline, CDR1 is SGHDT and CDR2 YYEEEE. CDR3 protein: CASSLDIMNTEAFF. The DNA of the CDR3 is TGTGCCAGCAGCTTGGACATTATGAACACTGAAGCTTTCTTT.

The CDR3 nucleotides are TGCGCCAGCAGCTTGAGCGGGACTACCTACGAGCAGTACTTC. It specifies CASSLSGTTYEQYF. The chain carries TRBV5-1 and TRBJ2-7, with 7 bases matching TRBD2. This CDR3 has 14 residues. Germline CDR1 SGHRS, CDR2 YFSETQ. After removal of 1 base from V and 2 bases from J, the junction contained 3 bases not matched to a gene.